This T cell receptor beta chain was sequenced during a study of shared clonotypes between healthy human individuals. Whole-study results and caveats: Limitation of the genetic and exposure-history diversity represented came from the few donors.

J lost 4 bases, V lost 4 bases, and 10 bases had no gene match. Germline-derived CDR1 and CDR2 are MGHRA and YSYEKL. This CDR3 has 15 residues. CD45RO-negative cells were positively selected for CCR7, leaving out terminally differentiated effector memory CD45RA+ cells. The study enrolled healthy HIV-negative adults without recent acute infections or vaccinations as donors. Caucasian adults residing in Nashville, Tennessee made up all the donors. A word on this clone: Its antigen is still unknown.

Data came from immunoSEQ multiplex PCR; TCRdb stores just in-frame clones and leaves some out. The sample holds just over 2,000,000 clones, over 85% seen once. Specimen: naive CD8+ T cells sorted from blood. This clonotype originated in a young man in good health. V gene TRBV4-1 combines with J gene TRBJ2-7; TRBD1 matches 7 bases. The CDR3 is CASSPSTGLAYEQYF. The CDR3 DNA reads TGCGCCAGCAGCCCCTCGACAGGGTTGGCGTACGAGCAGTACTTC.